The entry below gives a single TCR beta chain sequence along with its context. Germline lookup yields CDR1 SGHVS and CDR2 FQNEAQ. The CDR3 runs 16 residues. J was trimmed by 2 bases and V by 5 bases; bases with no gene match: 7. The sample belongs to a study of T-cell memory formation after mild COVID-19. TCRdb re-called the 5' RACE reads through MiXCR, storing one row per CDR3 protein. The sample has about 190,000 distinct CDR3 sequences, about 18% seen once; the top ten hold roughly 2.4%. The TCR originated in an adult woman who had mild COVID-19 (a few samples of this study predate the infection). Cell type and time point are not known. The chain is built from TRBV7-8 and TRBJ2-5; 11 bases are shared with TRBD2. The sequenced sample consisted of PBMCs or a T cell subset sorted from them (not recorded which). Written as DNA, the CDR3 is TGTGCCAGCAGCCGGGGCGGGACTAGCGGACAAGAGACCCAGTACTTC. Encoded protein: CASSRGGTSGQETQYF.